This T cell receptor beta chain is drawn from a study of Ad26.COV2.S vaccination and SARS-CoV-2 variants. Treatment here: 19 received Ad26.COV2.S at low or high dose, single or two shots; 5 received placebo; per-sample allocation not given. Specimen acquisition occurred on day 63 following the initial vaccine or placebo injection. Assay used: immunoSEQ multiplex PCR; TCRdb lists only in-frame clones, some missing. The sample has about half a million clones, 80% to 90% seen once. The sequences come from peripheral blood, collected in a trial of Ad26.COV2.S vaccine versus placebo. The receptor's source is a person aged 18 to 65 who received the Ad26.COV2.S COVID-19 vaccine or a placebo.

The CDR3 sequence is CASGKKSGYTF. DNA of the CDR3: TGTGCCAGCGGTAAGAAGAGTGGCTACACCTTC. This chain links TRBV21-1 with TRBJ1-2. TRBV21-1 is a known pseudogene. This CDR3 contains 11 residues.